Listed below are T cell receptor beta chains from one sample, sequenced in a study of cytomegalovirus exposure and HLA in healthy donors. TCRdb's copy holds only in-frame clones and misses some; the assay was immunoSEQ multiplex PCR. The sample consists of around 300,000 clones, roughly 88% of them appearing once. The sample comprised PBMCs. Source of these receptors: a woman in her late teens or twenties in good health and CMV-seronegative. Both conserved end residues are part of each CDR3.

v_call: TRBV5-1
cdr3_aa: CASSFQDRISGANVLTF

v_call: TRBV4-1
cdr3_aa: CASSRLPGTGAYEQYF

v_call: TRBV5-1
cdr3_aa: CASSLVPGNQPQHF

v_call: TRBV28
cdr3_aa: CASSPGLENQPQHF

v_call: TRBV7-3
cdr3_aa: CASSSLQIGDTGELFF

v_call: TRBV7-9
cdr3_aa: CASSQGGGIRQPQHF

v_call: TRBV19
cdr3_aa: CASSIGLVASGGTYEQYF

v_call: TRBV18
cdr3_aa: CASSPLDFNTGELFF

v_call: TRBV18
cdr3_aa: CASSPTTGRYEQYF

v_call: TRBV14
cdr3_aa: CASSLSQGSEQYF

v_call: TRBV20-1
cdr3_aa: CSANRRETQYF

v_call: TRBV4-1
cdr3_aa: CASSQDETGTNEKLFF

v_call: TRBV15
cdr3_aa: CATSRDRGFWQPQHF

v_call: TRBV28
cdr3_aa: CASREGANYYVEQYF

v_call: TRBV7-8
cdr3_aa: CASSVTGNLDQPQHF

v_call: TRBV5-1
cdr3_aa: CASIGGAEAFF

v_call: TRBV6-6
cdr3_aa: CASSYVTTSYEQYF

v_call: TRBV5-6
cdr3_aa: CASSLPDRAYNEQFF

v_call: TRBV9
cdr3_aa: CASGPNQGAGNTIYF

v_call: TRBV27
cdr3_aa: CASTRTRTDTQYF

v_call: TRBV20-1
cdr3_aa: CSAQNTGELFF

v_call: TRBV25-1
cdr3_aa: CASSELSSGEEKLFF

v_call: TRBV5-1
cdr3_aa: CASRQGAGGISYNEQFF

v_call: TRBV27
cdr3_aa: CASSFLASGANVLTF

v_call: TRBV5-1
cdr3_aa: CASCRTGEFTTNEKLFF

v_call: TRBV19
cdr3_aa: CASGRLGTEQYF

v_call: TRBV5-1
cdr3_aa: CASSLGSWINYEQYF

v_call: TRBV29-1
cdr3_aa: CSAGTSPGELFF

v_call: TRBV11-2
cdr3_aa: CASSSQGAGELFF

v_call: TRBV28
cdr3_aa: CASSSSTASGRVLGQFF

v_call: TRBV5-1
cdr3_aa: CASSLQGSGNTIYF

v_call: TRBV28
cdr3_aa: CASRNRLYGYTF

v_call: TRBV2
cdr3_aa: CASSFSRGQETQYF

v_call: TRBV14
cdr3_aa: CASSPGTNYGYTF

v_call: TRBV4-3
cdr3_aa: CASSQDNWGSEQYF

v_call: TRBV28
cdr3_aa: CASSFETASYYEQYF